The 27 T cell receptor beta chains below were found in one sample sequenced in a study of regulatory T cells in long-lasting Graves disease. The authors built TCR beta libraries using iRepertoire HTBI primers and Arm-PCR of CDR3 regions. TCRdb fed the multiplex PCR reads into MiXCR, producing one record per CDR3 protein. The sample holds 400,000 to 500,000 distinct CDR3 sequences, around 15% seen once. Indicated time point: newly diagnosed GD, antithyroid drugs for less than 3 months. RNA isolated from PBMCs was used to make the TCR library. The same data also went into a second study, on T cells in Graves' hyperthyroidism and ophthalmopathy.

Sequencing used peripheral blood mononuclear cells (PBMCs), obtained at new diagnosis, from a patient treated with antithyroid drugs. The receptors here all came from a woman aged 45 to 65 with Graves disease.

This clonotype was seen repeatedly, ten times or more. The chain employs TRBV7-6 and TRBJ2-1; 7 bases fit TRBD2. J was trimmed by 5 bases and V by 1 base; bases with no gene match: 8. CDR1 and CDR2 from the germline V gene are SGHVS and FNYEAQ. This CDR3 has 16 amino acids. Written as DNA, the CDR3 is TGTGCCAGCAGCTTAGTTTCAGTACGGGGGGACAATGAGCAGTTCTTC. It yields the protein CASSLVSVRGDNEQFF.

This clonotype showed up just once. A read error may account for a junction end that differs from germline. The CDR3 DNA sequence: TGTGCCAACAGCTACGCAGGGGGCACTGGAAACACCATATATTTT. Amino acid sequence: CANSYAGGTGNTIYF. The V call is TRBV7-6, the J call TRBJ1-3; 8 bases agree with TRBD1. CDR3 length equals 15 residues. Germline CDR1 is SGHVS and CDR2 is FNYEAQ.

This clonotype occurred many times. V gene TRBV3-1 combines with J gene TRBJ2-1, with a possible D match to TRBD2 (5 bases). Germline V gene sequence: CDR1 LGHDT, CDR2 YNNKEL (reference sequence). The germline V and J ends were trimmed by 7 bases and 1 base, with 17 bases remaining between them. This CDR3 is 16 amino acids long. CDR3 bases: TGTGCCAGCACCCCGGACGGGGAATCGTCCTACAATGAGCAGTTCTTC. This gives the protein CASTPDGESSYNEQFF.

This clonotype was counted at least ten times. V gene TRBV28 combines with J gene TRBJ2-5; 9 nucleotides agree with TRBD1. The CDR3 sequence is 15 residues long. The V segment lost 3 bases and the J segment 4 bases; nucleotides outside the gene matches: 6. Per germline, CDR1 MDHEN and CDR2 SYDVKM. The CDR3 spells CASSFGTGRRETQYF. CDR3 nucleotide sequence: TGTGCCAGCAGTTTCGGGACAGGGCGTCGAGAGACCCAGTACTTC.

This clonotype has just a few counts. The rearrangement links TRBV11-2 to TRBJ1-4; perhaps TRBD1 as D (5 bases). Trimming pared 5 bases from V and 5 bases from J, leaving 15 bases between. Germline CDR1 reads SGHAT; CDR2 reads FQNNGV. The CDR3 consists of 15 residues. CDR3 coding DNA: TGTGCCAGCAGCCTCCACTCAGGGACGAATGAAAAACTGTTTTTT. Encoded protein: CASSLHSGTNEKLFF.

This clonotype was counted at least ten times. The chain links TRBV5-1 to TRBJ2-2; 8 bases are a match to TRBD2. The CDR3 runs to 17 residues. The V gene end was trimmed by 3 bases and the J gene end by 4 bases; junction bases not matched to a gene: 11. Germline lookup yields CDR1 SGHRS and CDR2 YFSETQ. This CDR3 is CASSSYFTSGSTGELFF. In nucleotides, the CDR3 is TGCGCCAGCAGCTCGTACTTCACTAGCGGAAGCACCGGGGAGCTGTTTTTT.

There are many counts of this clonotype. The chain's CDR3 is CASSEALRGARIIETQYF. The CDR3 DNA follows: TGTGCCAGCAGTGAAGCGCTTCGAGGGGCGCGTATTATAGAGACCCAGTACTTC. The genes are TRBV6-1 and TRBJ2-5; D assignment may be TRBD1 or TRBD2 (5 bases each). The CDR3 has 18 residues. V lost 0 bases, J lost 4 bases, and 21 bases lay in between. The germline V gene encodes CDR1 MNHNS and CDR2 SASEGT.

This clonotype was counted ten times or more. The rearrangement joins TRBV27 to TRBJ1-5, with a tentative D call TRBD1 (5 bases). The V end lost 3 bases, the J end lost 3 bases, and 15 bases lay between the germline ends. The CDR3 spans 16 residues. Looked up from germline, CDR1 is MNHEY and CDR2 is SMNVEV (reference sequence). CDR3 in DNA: TGTGCCAGCAGTTTCGACGGGGGGTCTTTCAATCAGCCCCAGCATTTT. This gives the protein CASSFDGGSFNQPQHF.

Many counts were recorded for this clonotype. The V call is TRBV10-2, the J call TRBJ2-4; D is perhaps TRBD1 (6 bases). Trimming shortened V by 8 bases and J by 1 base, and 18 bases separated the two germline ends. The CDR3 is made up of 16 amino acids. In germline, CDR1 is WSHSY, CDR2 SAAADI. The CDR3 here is CASFGQTDGAKNIQYF. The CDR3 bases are TGCGCCAGCTTCGGACAGACCGACGGGGCCAAAAACATTCAGTACTTC.

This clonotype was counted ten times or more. The CDR3 loop is CSARPPALSPYNEQFF. In DNA form, the CDR3 reads TGCAGTGCTAGACCCCCCGCCCTTTCACCCTACAATGAGCAGTTCTTC. The chain carries TRBV20-1 and TRBJ2-1; no firm D call. The ends were cut back, 2 bases at V and 2 bases at J, with 16 bases in the middle. Germline loops: CDR1 DFQATT, CDR2 SNEGSKA (reference sequence). This CDR3 has 16 amino acids.

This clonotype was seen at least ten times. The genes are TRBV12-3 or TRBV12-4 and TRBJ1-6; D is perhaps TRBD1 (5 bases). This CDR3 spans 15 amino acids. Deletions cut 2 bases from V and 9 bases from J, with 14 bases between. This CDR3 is CASSLMAGWISPLHF. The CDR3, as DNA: TGTGCCAGCAGTTTAATGGCAGGGTGGATTTCACCCCTCCACTTT.

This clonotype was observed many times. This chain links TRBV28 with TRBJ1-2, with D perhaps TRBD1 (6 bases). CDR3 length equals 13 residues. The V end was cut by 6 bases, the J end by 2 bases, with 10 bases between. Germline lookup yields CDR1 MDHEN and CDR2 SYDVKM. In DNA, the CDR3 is TGTGCCAGCAGCCAACAGGGAAACTATGGCTACACCTTC. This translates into CASSQQGNYGYTF.

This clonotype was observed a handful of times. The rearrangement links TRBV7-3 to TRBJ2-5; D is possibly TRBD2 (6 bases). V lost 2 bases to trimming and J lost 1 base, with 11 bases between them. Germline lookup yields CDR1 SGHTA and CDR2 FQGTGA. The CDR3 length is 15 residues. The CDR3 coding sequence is TGTGCCAGCAGCTTACATGGGAGGCCCCAAGAGACCCAGTACTTC. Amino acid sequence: CASSLHGRPQETQYF.

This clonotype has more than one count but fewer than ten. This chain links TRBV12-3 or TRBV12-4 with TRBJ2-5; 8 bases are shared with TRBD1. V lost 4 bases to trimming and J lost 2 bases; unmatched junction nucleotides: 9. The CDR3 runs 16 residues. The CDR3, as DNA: TGTGCCAGCAGTTCGAATACAGGGGGTGCGCAAGAGACCCAGTACTTC. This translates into CASSSNTGGAQETQYF.

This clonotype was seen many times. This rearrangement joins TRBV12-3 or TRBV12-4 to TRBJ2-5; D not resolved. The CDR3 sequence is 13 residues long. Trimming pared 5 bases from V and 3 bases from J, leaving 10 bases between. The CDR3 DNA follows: TGTGCCAGCAGTACACAGTCCGAAGAGACCCAGTACTTC. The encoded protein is CASSTQSEETQYF.

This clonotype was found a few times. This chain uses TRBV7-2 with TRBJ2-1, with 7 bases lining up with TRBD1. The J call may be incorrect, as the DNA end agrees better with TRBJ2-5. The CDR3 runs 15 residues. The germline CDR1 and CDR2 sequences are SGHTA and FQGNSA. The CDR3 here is CASSSNRGNQETQYF. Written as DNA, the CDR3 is TGTGCCAGCAGCTCGAACAGGGGAAACCAAGAGACCCAGTACTTC.

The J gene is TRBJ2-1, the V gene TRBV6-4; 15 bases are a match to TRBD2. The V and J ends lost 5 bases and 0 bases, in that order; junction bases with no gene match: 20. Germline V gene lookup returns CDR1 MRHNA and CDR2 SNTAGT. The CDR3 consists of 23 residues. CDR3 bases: TGTGCCAGCAGTTACGCGGAACCCCCACCGGGACTAGCGGGGGGAAGCTCCTACAATGAGCAGTTCTTC. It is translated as CASSYAEPPPGLAGGSSYNEQFF.

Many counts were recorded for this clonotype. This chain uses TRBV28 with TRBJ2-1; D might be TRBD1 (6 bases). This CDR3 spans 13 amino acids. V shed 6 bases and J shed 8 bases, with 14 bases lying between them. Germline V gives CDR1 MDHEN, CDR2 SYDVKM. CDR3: CASRTTHRDEQFF. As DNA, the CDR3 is TGTGCCAGCAGAACAACTCACAGGGATGAGCAGTTCTTC.

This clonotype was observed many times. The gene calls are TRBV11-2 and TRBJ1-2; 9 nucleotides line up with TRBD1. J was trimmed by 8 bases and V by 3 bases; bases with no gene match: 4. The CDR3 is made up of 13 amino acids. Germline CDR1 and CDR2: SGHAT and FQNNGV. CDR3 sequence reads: CASSFGTGFGYTF. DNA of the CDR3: TGTGCCAGCAGCTTCGGGACAGGGTTCGGCTACACCTTC.

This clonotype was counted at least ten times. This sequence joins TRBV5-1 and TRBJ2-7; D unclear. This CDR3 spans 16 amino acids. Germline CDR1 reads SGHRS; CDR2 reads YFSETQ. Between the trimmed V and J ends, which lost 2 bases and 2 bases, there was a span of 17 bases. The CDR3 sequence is CASSFPRPGRTYEQYF. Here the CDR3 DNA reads TGCGCCAGCAGCTTCCCTCGGCCAGGCAGGACCTACGAGCAGTACTTC.

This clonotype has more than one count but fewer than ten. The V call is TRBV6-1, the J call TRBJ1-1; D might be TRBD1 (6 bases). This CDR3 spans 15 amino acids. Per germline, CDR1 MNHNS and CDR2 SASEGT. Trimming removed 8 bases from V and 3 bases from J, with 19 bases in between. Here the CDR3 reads CASGWTAATDTEAFF. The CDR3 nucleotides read TGTGCCAGCGGGTGGACAGCGGCCACGGACACTGAAGCTTTCTTT.

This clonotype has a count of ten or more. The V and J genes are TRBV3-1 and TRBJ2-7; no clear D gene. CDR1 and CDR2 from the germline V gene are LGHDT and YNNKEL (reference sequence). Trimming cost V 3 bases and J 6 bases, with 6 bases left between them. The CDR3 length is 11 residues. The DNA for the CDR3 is TGTGCCAGCAGCCACGGGTCCGAGCAGTACTTC. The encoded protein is CASSHGSEQYF.

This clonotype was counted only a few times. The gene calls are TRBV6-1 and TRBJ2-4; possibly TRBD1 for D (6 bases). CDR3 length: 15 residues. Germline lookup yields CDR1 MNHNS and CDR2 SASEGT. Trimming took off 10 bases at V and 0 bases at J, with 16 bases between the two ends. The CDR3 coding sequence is TGTGCCACCCGACAGGCGGAATTAGCCAAAAACATTCAGTACTTC. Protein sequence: CATRQAELAKNIQYF.

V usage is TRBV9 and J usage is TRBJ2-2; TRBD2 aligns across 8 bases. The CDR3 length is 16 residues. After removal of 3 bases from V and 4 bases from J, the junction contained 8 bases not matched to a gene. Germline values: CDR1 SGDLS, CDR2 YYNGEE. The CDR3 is CASSARAGAFTGELFF. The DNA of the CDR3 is TGTGCCAGCAGCGCGAGAGCGGGAGCGTTCACCGGGGAGCTGTTTTTT. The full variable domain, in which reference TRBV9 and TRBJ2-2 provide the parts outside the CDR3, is DSGVTQTPKHLITATGQRVTLRCSPRSGDLSVYWYQQSLDQGLQFLIQYYNGEERAKGNILERFSAQQFPDLHSELNLSSLELGDSALYFCASSARAGAFTGELFFGEGSRLTVL.

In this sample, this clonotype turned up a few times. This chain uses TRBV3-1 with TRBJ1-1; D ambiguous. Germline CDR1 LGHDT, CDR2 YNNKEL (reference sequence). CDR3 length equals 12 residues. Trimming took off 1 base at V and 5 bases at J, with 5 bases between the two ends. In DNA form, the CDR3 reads TGTGCCAGCAGCCAAGCGGTGACTGAAGCTTTCTTT. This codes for CASSQAVTEAFF.

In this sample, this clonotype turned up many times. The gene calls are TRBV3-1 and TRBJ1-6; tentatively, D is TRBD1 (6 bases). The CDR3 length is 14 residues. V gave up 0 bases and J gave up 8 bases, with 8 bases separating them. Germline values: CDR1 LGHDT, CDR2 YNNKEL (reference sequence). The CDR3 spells CASSQEQGYSPLHF. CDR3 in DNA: TGTGCCAGCAGCCAAGAACAGGGTTATTCACCCCTCCACTTT.

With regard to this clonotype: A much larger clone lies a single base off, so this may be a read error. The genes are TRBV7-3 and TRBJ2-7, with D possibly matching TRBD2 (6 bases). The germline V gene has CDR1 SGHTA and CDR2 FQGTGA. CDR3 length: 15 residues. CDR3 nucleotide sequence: TGTGCCGGCAGCTTAAGGGCGGGGAAAGACTACGAGCAGTACTTC. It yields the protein CAGSLRAGKDYEQYF.